Listed below are T cell receptor beta chains from one sample, sequenced in a study of blood T cell repertoires in COVID-19. This table comes from immunoSEQ multiplex PCR, and its TCRdb copy is limited to in-frame clones, with some not included. The sample records roughly 300,000 clones, roughly 92% being singletons. Material: peripheral blood. These receptors originate from a woman aged 25-40 years with COVID-19, enrolled during active disease. CDR3s include the opening cysteine and the closing phenylalanine or tryptophan. A D gene is named only where the DNA matches it firmly. Clone sizes are given selectively: once, few, many, or a class where the clone is expanded.

DNA: TGTGCCAGTAGTATAGATCCCTCCTATGGCTACACCTTC
CDR3: CASSIDPSYGYTF
V: TRBV19
length: 13
J: TRBJ1-2
D: .
size: once

DNA: TGTGCCACCGGACAGGGGGTTGGAGGAAGCGGCTACACCTTC
CDR3: CATGQGVGGSGYTF
V: TRBV6-5
length: 14
J: TRBJ1-2
D: TRBD1
size: .

DNA: TGTGCCAGCAGTTTAACAGGGGGGAAGAGCTACACCTTC
CDR3: CASSLTGGKSYTF
V: TRBV12-3/TRBV12-4
length: 13
J: TRBJ1-2
D: TRBD1
size: once

DNA: TGTGCCAGCAGCTTAGTTAGCGGGAAGGGGAATGAGCAGTTCTTC
CDR3: CASSLVSGKGNEQFF
V: TRBV11-3
length: 15
J: TRBJ2-1
D: TRBD2
size: .

DNA: TGCGCCAGCAGCGAGACAGGGGTAGGAACCGGGGAGCTGTTTTTT
CDR3: CASSETGVGTGELFF
V: TRBV4-1
length: 15
J: TRBJ2-2
D: TRBD1
size: .

DNA: TGTGCCAGCAGCTTAGCCGACAGGGGAATTTATCGTGATGGCTACACCTTC
CDR3: CASSLADRGIYRDGYTF
V: TRBV7-2
length: 17
J: TRBJ1-2
D: TRBD1
size: .

DNA: TGCGCCAGCAGCCCCACAGGGCGTGGGAACACTGAAGCTTTCTTT
CDR3: CASSPTGRGNTEAFF
V: TRBV5-1
length: 15
J: TRBJ1-1
D: .
size: .

DNA: TGTGCCAGCAGCCAAGGTGACAGGGGTAATGAGCAGTTCTTC
CDR3: CASSQGDRGNEQFF
V: TRBV4-2
length: 14
J: TRBJ2-1
D: TRBD1
size: .

DNA: TGTGCCAGCAGCCGTTACACCGATAATGAAAAACTGTTTTTT
CDR3: CASSRYTDNEKLFF
V: TRBV3-1/TRBV3-2
length: 14
J: TRBJ1-4
D: .
size: .

DNA: TGTGCCAGCAGCTTGCAGCTAGCGGGGGGAACAGATACGCAGTATTTT
CDR3: CASSLQLAGGTDTQYF
V: TRBV5-6
length: 16
J: TRBJ2-3
D: TRBD2
size: .

DNA: TGTGCCAGTAGTCCTCCGAGCTCCTATAATTCACCCCTCCACTTT
CDR3: CASSPPSSYNSPLHF
V: TRBV19
length: 15
J: TRBJ1-6
D: .
size: .

DNA: TGTGCCAGCAGCCGCGACAGGGCCAATCAGCCCCAGCATTTT
CDR3: CASSRDRANQPQHF
V: TRBV3-1/TRBV3-2
length: 14
J: TRBJ1-5
D: TRBD1
size: .

DNA: TGCAGTGCTAGTATGGCTAGCGGGAGGGCCGACCACGAGCAGTACTTC
CDR3: CSASMASGRADHEQYF
V: TRBV20-1
length: 16
J: TRBJ2-7
D: TRBD2
size: .

DNA: TGTGCCAGCAGCTCGTTCAATGAGCAGTTCTTC
CDR3: CASSSFNEQFF
V: TRBV14
length: 11
J: TRBJ2-1
D: .
size: .

DNA: TGTGCCAGCAGCTTGGGGTCGGTGTTCGGTTCGGGTCGAAAACTGTTTTTT
CDR3: CASSLGSVFGSGRKLFF
V: TRBV5-6
length: 17
J: TRBJ1-4
D: .
size: .

DNA: TGTGCCAGCAACCCAGGGTTGGGGCAAGAGACCCAGTACTTC
CDR3: CASNPGLGQETQYF
V: TRBV6-5
length: 14
J: TRBJ2-5
D: .
size: .

DNA: TGTGCCAGCACTCCGAGAGGGGACAGGGGTCAGCCCCAGCATTTT
CDR3: CASTPRGDRGQPQHF
V: TRBV2
length: 15
J: TRBJ1-5
D: TRBD1
size: .

DNA: TGTGCCATCAGTGAGTCTTCTAGCCCAGATACGCAGTATTTT
CDR3: CAISESSSPDTQYF
V: TRBV10-3
length: 14
J: TRBJ2-3
D: .
size: .

DNA: TGCGCCAGCAGTCAATCCTCTGGGACTAGCGGGAGTTACGAGCAGTACTTC
CDR3: CASSQSSGTSGSYEQYF
V: TRBV23-1
length: 17
J: TRBJ2-7
D: TRBD2
size: once

DNA: TGTGCCAGCAGCTTAGGAGCCCTAGCGGGACAAGACACCGGGGAGCTGTTTTTT
CDR3: CASSLGALAGQDTGELFF
V: TRBV7-3
length: 18
J: TRBJ2-2
D: TRBD2
size: .

DNA: TGTGCCAGCAGTCCCCCTAGTGCCTATGAGCAGTTCTTC
CDR3: CASSPPSAYEQFF
V: TRBV6-5
length: 13
J: TRBJ2-1
D: .
size: .

DNA: TGTGCCAGCAGCGTGGGGAGTATAACAAACTCCTACGAGCAGTACTTC
CDR3: CASSVGSITNSYEQYF
V: TRBV11-2
length: 16
J: TRBJ2-7
D: .
size: .

DNA: TGTGCCAGCAGCTTACTCGCGGGATCCCCCTTCGGGTCCTACAATGAGCAGTTCTTC
CDR3: CASSLLAGSPFGSYNEQFF
V: TRBV11-2
length: 19
J: TRBJ2-1
D: .
size: few

DNA: TGTGCCAGCAGCCCCAGGGGGATCAATCAGCCCCAGCATTTT
CDR3: CASSPRGINQPQHF
V: TRBV7-9
length: 14
J: TRBJ1-5
D: TRBD1
size: .

DNA: TGTGCCAGCAGCGACAGCGGGGGTAGCACAGATACGCAGTATTTT
CDR3: CASSDSGGSTDTQYF
V: TRBV11-2
length: 15
J: TRBJ2-3
D: TRBD2
size: .

DNA: TGTGCCAGCAGCCCTTATGGGAGCAGGTCCTACGAGCAGTACTTC
CDR3: CASSPYGSRSYEQYF
V: TRBV28
length: 15
J: TRBJ2-7
D: .
size: .

DNA: TGTGCCAGCAGCTTGGGGGGACAGAACACAGATACGCAGTATTTT
CDR3: CASSLGGQNTDTQYF
V: TRBV7-6
length: 15
J: TRBJ2-3
D: .
size: .

DNA: TGTGCCTGGAGCCCCAAAGGACTCTCTGGAAACACCATATATTTT
CDR3: CAWSPKGLSGNTIYF
V: TRBV30
length: 15
J: TRBJ1-3
D: .
size: .

DNA: TGTGCCAGCAGTGAACGGGGGTATCAGCCCCAGCATTTT
CDR3: CASSERGYQPQHF
V: TRBV2
length: 13
J: TRBJ1-5
D: .
size: .

DNA: TGTGCCAGCAGCTCGGACAGACGCGATTCCCAGTTCTTC
CDR3: CASSSDRRDSQFF
V: TRBV11-1
length: 13
J: TRBJ2-1
D: .
size: .

DNA: TGTGCCAGCAGCCAACCGGGACTAGCGAGGGCCTACAATGAGCAGTTCTTC
CDR3: CASSQPGLARAYNEQFF
V: TRBV3-1/TRBV3-2
length: 17
J: TRBJ2-1
D: TRBD2
size: .

DNA: TGTGCCAGTAGTATAGGCGGAGCGGATTCGGTCTACGAGCAGTACTTC
CDR3: CASSIGGADSVYEQYF
V: TRBV19
length: 16
J: TRBJ2-7
D: .
size: .

DNA: TGTGCCAGCAGTTTTAGCGGAGAGACCCAGTACTTC
CDR3: CASSFSGETQYF
V: TRBV2
length: 12
J: TRBJ2-5
D: .
size: .

DNA: TGTGCCAGCAGCCATCCACTAGCTGGGGAGACCCAGTACTTC
CDR3: CASSHPLAGETQYF
V: TRBV3-1/TRBV3-2
length: 14
J: TRBJ2-5
D: .
size: once

DNA: TGTGCCAGCAGTTACTCTCAAAACAGGGGAGAGACCCAGTACTTC
CDR3: CASSYSQNRGETQYF
V: TRBV6-2/TRBV6-3
length: 15
J: TRBJ2-5
D: TRBD1
size: .

DNA: TGTGCCAGCAGCGTACTAGCGGGTAACACAGATACGCAGTATTTT
CDR3: CASSVLAGNTDTQYF
V: TRBV9
length: 15
J: TRBJ2-3
D: TRBD2
size: .

DNA: TGTGCCAGCAGTTACCCCGGGACTAGCGGCACAGATACGCAGTATTTT
CDR3: CASSYPGTSGTDTQYF
V: TRBV6-2/TRBV6-3
length: 16
J: TRBJ2-3
D: TRBD2
size: .

DNA: TGTGCCTGGACCCGAGGCGGCAGCTCCTACGAGCAGTACTTC
CDR3: CAWTRGGSSYEQYF
V: TRBV30
length: 14
J: TRBJ2-7
D: .
size: few

DNA: TGCAGCGTTGCCCAGGACTACGAGCAGTACTTC
CDR3: CSVAQDYEQYF
V: TRBV29-1
length: 11
J: TRBJ2-7
D: .
size: .

DNA: TGTGCCAGCAGCTTGGGACAGGGCTTAGCCTACGAGCAGTACTTC
CDR3: CASSLGQGLAYEQYF
V: TRBV5-6
length: 15
J: TRBJ2-7
D: TRBD1
size: once

DNA: TGTGCCAGTAGTACGGGACAGGCCTCTGGAAACACCATATATTTT
CDR3: CASSTGQASGNTIYF
V: TRBV19
length: 15
J: TRBJ1-3
D: TRBD1
size: .

DNA: TGTGCCAGCAGCTCCGGACATAAGAACACCGGGGAGCTGTTTTTT
CDR3: CASSSGHKNTGELFF
V: TRBV6-5
length: 15
J: TRBJ2-2
D: .
size: .

DNA: TGTGCCAGCCGCAGACAGGGGGTGGACGAGCAGTACTTC
CDR3: CASRRQGVDEQYF
V: TRBV6-5
length: 13
J: TRBJ2-7
D: TRBD1
size: .

DNA: TGTGCCAGTAGTACAGCCCGGGACAGGATAAATGAGCAGTTCTTC
CDR3: CASSTARDRINEQFF
V: TRBV19
length: 15
J: TRBJ2-1
D: TRBD1
size: .